The 30 T cell receptor beta chains in this list originate from one sample, sequenced in a study of shared clonotypes between healthy human individuals. The method was immunoSEQ multiplex PCR; TCRdb's version includes in-frame clones alone and lacks a portion of them. The sample lists 2 million to 2.5 million clones, 93% seen once, with more than 0.35% in the top ten. The specimen was naive CD4+ T cells from PBMCs. The subset: CD45RA+ positively selected. Every receptor here comes from a man between 18 and 29 years old in good health. Some clones in this sample may be carry-over from other donors' samples.

The rearrangement links TRBV6-1 to TRBJ1-1, with a tentative D call TRBD1 (5 bases). Germline values: CDR1 MNHNS, CDR2 SASEGT. This CDR3 spans 11 amino acids. The V end was cut by 7 bases, the J end by 10 bases, with 13 bases between. The CDR3: CASTQGGSAFF. The CDR3 region has the DNA TGTGCCAGCACCCAGGGTGGATCAGCTTTCTTT.

As concerns this clone: The sample holds other DNA sequences that translate to the same CDR3. The V gene is TRBV7-2, the J gene TRBJ2-1; no definite D call. The CDR3 contains 13 residues. From germline, CDR1 is SGHTA and CDR2 FQGNSA. V lost 5 bases to trimming and J lost 5 bases, with 10 bases between them. In DNA form, the CDR3 reads TGTGCCAGCAGCCCCGATAGGAACAATGAGCAGTTCTTC. Its translation: CASSPDRNNEQFF.

This clone was seen once. V is TRBV7-9 and J is TRBJ1-2; no clear D gene. The CDR3 consists of 12 residues. Deletions cut 2 bases from V and 8 bases from J, with 9 bases between. Germline V gene data show CDR1 as SEHNR and CDR2 as FQNEAQ (reference sequence). CDR3 loop: CASSLISGGYTF. CDR3 DNA sequence: TGTGCCAGCAGCTTAATCTCGGGGGGCTACACCTTC.

The chain is built from TRBV28 and TRBJ1-2; weak D call: TRBD1 (6 bases). Between the trimmed V and J ends, which lost 6 bases and 6 bases, there was a span of 17 bases. Germline CDR1 reads MDHEN; CDR2 reads SYDVKM. CDR3 length: 14 residues. The CDR3 reads CASSQYQGWHGYTF. CDR3 coding DNA: TGTGCCAGCAGCCAGTACCAGGGGTGGCATGGCTACACCTTC.

This sequence joins TRBV29-1 and TRBJ1-4, with TRBD1 matching 7 bases. This CDR3 has 17 residues. Germline CDR1 and CDR2: SQVTM and ANQGSEA. V lost 1 base and J lost 4; bases outside the gene matches: 12. For the CDR3, the DNA is TGCAGCGTTGAAGGCGTAGGTTTCAGGGGGTTTAATGAAAAACTGTTTTTT. Translated, it gives CSVEGVGFRGFNEKLFF. Filled out from reference TRBV29-1 and TRBJ1-4, the complete variable domain reads SAVISQKPSRDICQRGTSLTIQCQVDSQVTMMFWYRQQPGQSLTLIATANQGSEATYESGFVIDKFPISRPNLTFSTLTVSNMSPEDSSIYLCSVEGVGFRGFNEKLFFGSGTQLSVL.

The rearrangement links TRBV5-5 to TRBJ2-3; 9 bases are a match to TRBD1. The CDR3 runs 15 residues. The V gene's germline CDR1 is SGHKS and CDR2 YYEKEE (reference sequence). The V gene end was trimmed by 2 bases and the J gene end by 7 bases; junction bases not matched to a gene: 8. CDR3 sequence reads: CASSLVPGQGYTQYF. CDR3 sequence (DNA): TGTGCCAGCAGCTTAGTCCCGGGACAGGGATATACGCAGTATTTT.

The rearrangement uses TRBV4-1 and TRBJ2-6, with D perhaps matching TRBD2 (6 bases). Deletions cut 3 bases from V and 0 bases from J, with 12 bases between. The length of the CDR3 is 17 residues. From germline, CDR1 is MGHRA and CDR2 YSYEKL. CDR3 region: CASSHAGLGSGANVLTF. The CDR3 coding sequence is TGCGCCAGCAGCCACGCGGGACTCGGCTCTGGGGCCAACGTCCTGACTTTC.

The rearrangement joins TRBV7-3 to TRBJ2-3; D gene ambiguous. The CDR3 sequence is 14 residues long. Germline CDR1 and CDR2: SGHTA and FQGTGA. V was cut by 5 bases and J by 4 bases, with 13 bases left in between. CDR3 in amino acids: CASSLIGAPDTQYF. CDR3 bases: TGTGCCAGCAGCCTCATAGGCGCTCCAGATACGCAGTATTTT.

The genes are TRBV28 and TRBJ2-7, with TRBD1 identical over 8 bases. The V and J ends lost 5 bases and 4 bases, in that order; junction bases with no gene match: 10. The length of the CDR3 is 15 residues. Germline CDR1 reads MDHEN; CDR2 reads SYDVKM. The CDR3 reads CASSPTGALLYEQYF. CDR3 bases: TGTGCCAGCAGTCCGACAGGGGCCTTACTTTACGAGCAGTACTTC. Looking up the rest from reference TRBV28 and TRBJ2-7 gives the full variable domain: DVKVTQSSRYLVKRTGEKVFLECVQDMDHENMFWYRQDPGLGLRLIYFSYDVKMKEKGDIPEGYSVSREKKERFSLILESASTNQTSMYLCASSPTGALLYEQYFGPGTRLTVT.

The chain carries TRBV7-2 and TRBJ2-7, with TRBD2 matching 11 bases. With 3 bases clipped from V and 5 bases from J, the junction kept 6 bases outside the gene matches. The CDR3 has 15 residues. CDR1 SGHTA and CDR2 FQGNSA come from the germline V gene. The CDR3 nucleotides read TGTGCCAGCAGCTTGGGACTAGCGGCGGGCCACGAGCAGTACTTC. Its protein product is CASSLGLAAGHEQYF.

This chain connects TRBV27 to TRBJ2-7; TRBD2 might be the D (6 bases). Deletions cut 7 bases from V and 7 bases from J, with 17 bases between. The CDR3 totals 13 residues. Germline loops: CDR1 MNHEY, CDR2 SMNVEV (reference sequence). CDR3: CASTAGRTREQYF. The DNA of the CDR3 is TGTGCCAGCACGGCGGGACGAACGAGGGAGCAGTACTTC.

The chain has TRBV18 and TRBJ2-5; 7 nucleotides line up with TRBD2. CDR1 is KGHSH and CDR2 is LQKENI in the germline V gene. V was clipped by 0 bases and J by 2 bases; unmatched bases: 3. CDR3 length: 15 amino acids. DNA of the CDR3: TGTGCCAGCTCACCACCGGGGGGGGAACAAGAGACCCAGTACTTC. It is translated as CASSPPGGEQETQYF. Full variable domain (outside the CDR3, taken from reference TRBV18 and TRBJ2-5): NAGVMQNPRHLVRRRGQEARLRCSPMKGHSHVYWYRQLPEEGLKFMVYLQKENIIDESGMPKERFSAEFPKEGPSILRIQQVVRGDSAAYFCASSPPGGEQETQYFGPGTRLLVL.

Note on this clone: Other nucleotide sequences in the sample specify the same CDR3. The V call is TRBV9, the J call TRBJ2-2; D may correspond to TRBD1 or TRBD2 (5 bases each). Per the germline V gene, CDR1 is SGDLS and CDR2 is YYNGEE. Trimming took 3 bases from V and 5 from J, leaving 8 bases between them. The CDR3 loop spans 13 amino acids. The CDR3 spells CASSGGTTGELFF. Here the CDR3 DNA reads TGTGCCAGCAGCGGTGGGACGACCGGGGAGCTGTTTTTT.

J is TRBJ1-3 and V is TRBV18; D might be TRBD1 (6 bases). V lost 3 bases, J lost 1 base, and 10 bases lay in between. Germline V gives CDR1 KGHSH, CDR2 LQKENI. The CDR3 sequence is 15 residues long. CDR3 nucleotides: TGTGCCAGCTCACCCGAGGGGGATTCTGGAAACACCATATATTTT. It codes for CASSPEGDSGNTIYF.

The rearrangement uses TRBV6-1 and TRBJ2-1; D perhaps matches TRBD2 (6 bases). The CDR3 loop spans 14 amino acids. V gave up 6 bases and J gave up 5 bases, with 14 bases separating them. In germline, CDR1 is MNHNS, CDR2 SASEGT. CDR3 nucleotide sequence: TGTGCCAGCAGGCCGGGACTGGCTAACAATGAGCAGTTCTTC. Translating it yields CASRPGLANNEQFF.

Concerning this clone itself: Distinct nucleotide sequences in the sample also encode this CDR3. The gene calls are TRBV29-1 and TRBJ2-3; D ambiguous. Trimming shortened V by 3 bases and J by 0 bases, and 7 bases separated the two germline ends. This CDR3 contains 13 residues. CDR1 and CDR2 (germline): SQVTM, ANQGSEA. The CDR3 DNA reads as TGCAGCGTTGACGCGACTAGCACAGATACGCAGTATTTT. This translates into CSVDATSTDTQYF.

The CDR3 reads CASSQATGGFGNTIYF. The CDR3 nucleotides read TGTGCCAGCAGCCAAGCTACAGGGGGCTTTGGAAACACCATATATTTT. The J gene is TRBJ1-3, the V gene TRBV4-2, with 9 bases aligning to TRBD1. This CDR3 contains 16 residues. The germline V gene encodes CDR1 LGHNA and CDR2 YNFKEQ. J was trimmed by 3 bases and V by 1 base; bases with no gene match: 4.

This chain uses TRBV10-3 with TRBJ1-1; 8 positions match TRBD1. Germline trimming cut 3 bases from V and 1 base from J; bases unmatched to any gene: 4. From germline, CDR1 is ENHRY and CDR2 SYGVKD. The CDR3 sequence is 15 residues long. The CDR3 is CAISDSDRGNTEAFF. CDR3 nucleotide sequence: TGTGCCATCAGTGACTCTGACAGGGGGAACACTGAAGCTTTCTTT.

The rearrangement uses TRBV6-5 and TRBJ1-5; 7 bases map to TRBD1. In germline, CDR1 is MNHEY, CDR2 SVGAGI. The CDR3 runs 15 residues. V lost 6 bases and J lost 7; bases outside the gene matches: 12. CDR3 coding DNA: TGTGCCAGCAGGGACGGGACAGAGGAATGGCAGCCCCAGCATTTT. Amino acid sequence: CASRDGTEEWQPQHF.

In DNA, the CDR3 is TGTGCCAGCAGCTCAAGACAGGGGGCTGGAAACACCATATATTTT. Protein: CASSSRQGAGNTIYF. V gene TRBV7-9 combines with J gene TRBJ1-3; 9 bases are shared with TRBD1. The ends lost 4 bases at V and 2 bases at J; junction bases unmatched: 3. Germline lookup yields CDR1 SEHNR and CDR2 FQNEAQ (reference sequence). The CDR3 is 15 amino acids.

This clone was seen only a few times. The rearrangement links TRBV5-6 to TRBJ1-1; no clear D gene. With 4 bases removed from V and 7 bases from J, the gap between germline ends came to 8 bases. This CDR3 region has 11 residues. Germline V CDR1 and CDR2: SGHDT, YYEEEE. The CDR3 region has the DNA TGTGCCAGCAGCGATCCGAGTGAAGCTTTCTTT. Translating it yields CASSDPSEAFF.

The chain couples TRBV6-1 to TRBJ2-5; D possibly corresponds to TRBD1 (5 bases). V lost 4 bases and J lost 6, with 12 bases in between. CDR3 length: 13 amino acids. Germline V gene sequence: CDR1 MNHNS, CDR2 SASEGT. The CDR3 region has the DNA TGTGCCAGCAGTGGTGCAGGGATGAAGACCCAGTACTTC. Protein: CASSGAGMKTQYF.

The chain combines TRBV28 with TRBJ2-3; TRBD1 matches 10 bases. CDR1 is MDHEN, CDR2 SYDVKM, per germline. V shed 4 bases, J shed 5 bases, and the junction held 9 bases outside the gene matches. The CDR3 is made up of 16 amino acids. The CDR3 loop reads CASSSQTGGFRDTQYF. CDR3 coding DNA: TGTGCCAGCAGTTCCCAGACAGGGGGCTTTAGAGATACGCAGTATTTT.

This chain joins TRBV2 and TRBJ2-5; D is unclear. The length of the CDR3 is 13 residues. V lost 4 bases, J lost 5 bases, and 11 bases lay in between. Germline V gene sequence: CDR1 SNHLY, CDR2 FYNNEI. CDR3 nucleotide sequence: TGTGCCAGCAGTGCGTACCCCGGGGAGACCCAGTACTTC. Translating gives CASSAYPGETQYF. Looking up the rest from reference TRBV2 and TRBJ2-5 gives the full variable domain: EPEVTQTPSHQVTQMGQEVILRCVPISNHLYFYWYRQILGQKVEFLVSFYNNEISEKSEIFDDQFSVERPDGSNFTLKIRSTKLEDSAMYFCASSAYPGETQYFGPGTRLLVL.

This rearrangement joins TRBV28 to TRBJ1-2; weak D call: TRBD1 (6 bases). Germline CDR1 is MDHEN and CDR2 is SYDVKM. The CDR3 spans 12 residues. The V gene lost 6 bases and the J gene lost 7 bases, with 12 bases spanning the gap. CDR3: CASSGQLLGYTF. CDR3 bases: TGTGCCAGCAGCGGACAGCTCCTTGGCTACACCTTC.

The chain uses TRBV5-1 and TRBJ2-3; the match to TRBD1 covers 7 bases. Germline CDR1 SGHRS, CDR2 YFSETQ. The J segment lost 6 bases and the V segment lost 2 bases, leaving 9 bases of the junction unmatched. This CDR3 spans 15 amino acids. This CDR3 is CASSLWDSSEDTQYF. The CDR3 nucleotides are TGCGCCAGCAGCTTATGGGACAGCTCCGAGGATACGCAGTATTTT.

This sequence joins TRBV18 and TRBJ2-7; tentative D call: TRBD2 (5 bases). Trimming removed 1 base at V and 6 bases at J, with 13 bases between. In germline, CDR1 is KGHSH, CDR2 LQKENI. The CDR3 runs to 14 residues. Here the CDR3 DNA reads TGTGCCAGCTCACCACTCACGGGGTACGGCGAGCAGTACTTC. Translating gives CASSPLTGYGEQYF.

The chain carries TRBV7-2 and TRBJ1-1; 8 bases are a match to TRBD1. Germline CDR1 and CDR2: SGHTA and FQGNSA. This CDR3 is built from 14 residues. V dropped 0 bases and J dropped 7; count of bases not matched to a gene: 4. The chain's CDR3 is CASSLAATGDEAFF. DNA of the CDR3: TGTGCCAGCAGCTTAGCCGCGACAGGGGATGAAGCTTTCTTT.

This chain uses TRBV5-1 with TRBJ2-7, with D perhaps being TRBD1 or TRBD2 (6 bases each). The V and J ends lost 4 bases and 9 bases respectively, with 23 bases between them. The CDR3 consists of 15 residues. Germline CDR1 is SGHRS and CDR2 is YFSETQ. The CDR3 protein is CASSPGTPLFGGQYF. CDR3 nucleotide sequence: TGCGCCAGCAGCCCAGGGACACCCCTTTTCGGGGGGCAGTACTTC.

The rearrangement links TRBV28 to TRBJ2-6; 7 bases line up with TRBD1. Trimming took 7 bases from V and 3 from J; bases not matched to a gene: 6. CDR1 and CDR2 from the germline V gene are MDHEN and SYDVKM. The CDR3 length is 15 residues. CDR3 loop: CASTLTGFGANVLTF. Here the CDR3 DNA reads TGTGCCAGCACCCTGACAGGGTTTGGGGCCAACGTCCTGACTTTC.